This TCR beta chain is from a study of T cells after yellow fever vaccination. In the study overall: With SMART-Seq v4 Ultra Low Input, the fractions containing low cell numbers were prepared. Study results and caveats: Contaminants from the bulk population, in the form of abundant clonotypes, could be found in FACS-sorted repertoires. Relatively few clonotypes were ones that appeared in both CD4 and CD8 compartments.

Conversion of TCR transcripts into cDNA relied on 5'RACE template switching, which added a universal primer site and UMIs. TCRdb processed the 5' RACE reads anew with MiXCR; each CDR3 protein has one entry. The sample has a few hundred thousand distinct CDR3 sequences, roughly a sixth seen once. As regards this clonotype: Its antigen is still unknown.

The sequence came from a man aged 18 to 30 who received the YFV17D yellow fever vaccine. The specimen comprised PBMCs, sampled about 5 days after the first yellow fever vaccination.

CDR3 amino acids: CASSLGAVSSPYEQYV. The CDR3, as DNA: TGTGCCAGCAGCTTAGGTGCAGTTTCTTCACCCTACGAGCAGTACGTC. The rearrangement links TRBV7-9 to TRBJ2-7; D gene unclear. Germline CDR1 is SEHNR and CDR2 is FQNEAQ (reference sequence). The CDR3 is made up of 16 amino acids. V was pared by 1 base and J by 2 bases, with 15 bases between.